This T cell receptor beta chain was profiled in a study of shared clonotypes between healthy human individuals. Study overall: The study used three CD4 naive, three CD4 memory, two CD8 naive and one CD8 memory plate per donor. Study-level findings and limits: Four donors shared 5% to 5.5% of their naive CD4 clonotypes. Expectations were that clonotype sharing among donors would be affected by sequencing depth. Clonotypes which were not shared had lower generation probabilities than clonotypes that all four donors shared.

Method: immunoSEQ multiplex PCR; TCRdb's copy keeps in-frame clones and lacks some. Of nearly 1,000,000 clones in the sample, over 60% were seen once. Comment on this clone: Its specificity is unknown.

The CDR3 covers 14 residues. The V gene's germline CDR1 is SEHNR and CDR2 FQNEAQ (reference sequence). Trimming took off 5 bases at V and 7 bases at J, with 17 bases between the two ends. Input material: memory CD4+ T cells sorted from blood. Subset defined: CD45RA-negative fraction. This clonotype was obtained from a young man in good health. This chain connects TRBV7-9 to TRBJ2-5, with D possibly TRBD2 on 5 matching bases. CDR3 protein: CASSDLGVTGTQYF. CDR3 in DNA: TGTGCCAGCAGCGACCTCGGGGTGACCGGGACCCAGTACTTC.